This record covers a single T cell receptor (beta chain). Its cognate antigen is unknown. This record comes from a study of cytomegalovirus exposure and HLA in healthy donors. V lost 3 bases to trimming and J lost 5 bases; unmatched junction nucleotides: 8. The germline V gene has CDR1 MNHNS and CDR2 SASEGT. This CDR3 is 16 amino acids long. Whole-study results and caveats: Beyond CMV serostatus, there was no information to go on about immune exposure.

PCR used 60 Vbeta primers and 13 Jbeta primers. The method was immunoSEQ multiplex PCR; TCRdb's version includes in-frame clones alone and lacks a portion of them. The sample gives about 150,000 clones, 85% of which show up once; 1% is in the top ten. Sequenced: PBMCs. The chain carries TRBV6-1 and TRBJ2-4, with 9 bases lining up with TRBD1. This receptor was taken from a boy between 2 and 10 years old in good health and CMV-seronegative. The DNA for the CDR3 is TGTGCCAGCAGTGAGATGGACAGGGGAAGTGAAAACATTCAGTACTTC. Protein product: CASSEMDRGSENIQYF.